The T cell receptor (beta chain) described here comes from a study of blood T cell repertoires in COVID-19. Sequenced by immunoSEQ multiplex PCR; TCRdb stores in-frame clones only, minus some. The sample holds 300,000 to 400,000 clones, around 85% seen once. Categorization into cohorts depended on clinical history that participants reported. Exposed study participants had met a COVID-19 case within 2 weeks before entry. The sequenced material came from PBMCs or T cells enriched from blood (not recorded which). The TCR sequence derives from a young woman who had been exposed to COVID-19.

CDR3 residues: CASSFHSFLDRTGELFF. The CDR3 region has the DNA TGTGCCAGCAGTTTCCATTCTTTTCTCGATCGGACCGGGGAGCTGTTTTTT. The chain employs TRBV27 and TRBJ2-2; D call uncertain. Germline lookup yields CDR1 MNHEY and CDR2 SMNVEV (reference sequence). V was clipped by 3 bases and J by 5 bases, with 19 bases between them. The CDR3 covers 17 residues.